This TCR beta chain was documented in a study of technical replicates of blood from several donors. There are 16 residues in the CDR3. CDR1 and CDR2 (germline): LGHNA, YNFKEQ. Unmatched junction bases numbered 6, after V lost 2 bases and J lost 2 bases. Sequencing used immunoSEQ multiplex PCR; TCRdb keeps in-frame clones, though not all of them. This sample has about 73,000 clones, with more than 85% found just once. The sequencing input was PBMCs. The TCR comes from a human donor in good health. Some clones in this sample may be carry-over from other donors' samples. The chain combines TRBV4-2 with TRBJ2-3, with 8 bases fitting TRBD2. The CDR3 DNA follows: TGTGCCAGCAGCCAACTTAGCGGGATCAACACAGATACGCAGTATTTT. It codes for CASSQLSGINTDTQYF.